Listed below are T cell receptor beta chains from one sample, sequenced in a study of CD8+CD57+ T cells in acquired aplastic anemia. TCRdb called the reads again in MiXCR, with one record for every CDR3 protein. The sample has about 220,000 distinct CDR3 sequences; approximately 45% are singletons. The sample was sorted CD4+, CD8+, or CD8+CD57+ T cells (not recorded which) from PBMCs. Every receptor here comes from a human donor with aplastic anemia. Each CDR3 is given with its conserved first and last residue. D genes are given only for firm matches. Clone size is not always given. Where it is, it says once, few, many or a class for expanded clones.

>TRBJ2-1|TRBD1|NA|TRBV5-8
CASSFRDRGNNEQFF
TGTGCCAGCAGCTTTAGGGACAGGGGGAATAATGAGCAGTTCTTC
>TRBJ1-2|NA|NA|TRBV10-3
CAISEAPNYGYTF
TGTGCCATCAGTGAGGCACCCAACTATGGCTACACCTTC
>TRBJ2-5|NA|NA|TRBV11-2
CASSLVTMVGETQYF
TGTGCCAGCAGCTTAGTGACTATGGTAGGGGAGACCCAGTACTTC
>TRBJ2-1|NA|NA|TRBV24-1
CATSDSYYEQFF
TGTGCCACCAGTGATTCATACTACGAGCAGTTCTTC
>TRBJ1-1|TRBD1|NA|TRBV14
CASSHGRDRMNTEALF
TGTGCCAGCAGCCATGGCAGGGACAGAATGAACACTGAAGCTCTCTTT
>TRBJ1-5|NA|NA|TRBV2
CATGGISNQPQHF
TGTGCCACGGGGGGGATCAGCAATCAGCCCCAGCATTTT
>TRBJ2-5|TRBD2|many|TRBV11-2
CASSLGGGGRQETQYF
TGTGCCAGCAGCTTAGGGGGGGGAGGGCGTCAAGAGACCCAGTACTTC
>TRBJ2-7|NA|NA|TRBV20-1
CSASSGGQEIYEQYF
TGCAGTGCCAGCAGCGGGGGACAGGAGATCTACGAGCAGTACTTC
>TRBJ1-5|NA|many|TRBV7-8
CASSRLQGNQPQHF
TGTGCCAGCAGCCGTCTCCAGGGCAATCAGCCCCAGCATTTT
>TRBJ2-1|NA|many|TRBV4-1
CASSQAGSYYNEQFF
TGCGCCAGCAGCCAAGCTGGGTCTTACTACAATGAGCAGTTCTTC
>TRBJ1-3|NA|NA|TRBV20-1
CSAPAPPLNPIYF
TGCAGTGCTCCGGCCCCTCCACTCAACCCCATATATTTT
>TRBJ1-2|NA|NA|TRBV24-1
CATSGPEPFYTF
TGTGCCACCAGTGGGCCGGAACCTTTCTACACCTTC
>TRBJ2-5|NA|few|TRBV30
CAWIPGDIQETQYF
TGTGCCTGGATCCCCGGAGACATACAAGAGACCCAGTACTTC
>TRBJ1-4|TRBD1|many|TRBV7-3
CASSLDRDEKLFF
TGTGCCAGCAGCTTGGACAGGGATGAAAAACTGTTTTTT
>TRBJ1-2|NA|few|TRBV19
CASSPGEGRGYTF
TGTGCCAGTAGTCCCGGGGAGGGACGGGGCTACACCTTC
>TRBJ2-3|NA|few|TRBV7-9
CASSLGLTDTQYF
TGTGCCAGCAGCCTGGGACTTACAGATACGCAGTATTTT
>TRBJ1-2|NA|few|TRBV5-6
CASSPGTAGYTF
TGTGCCAGCAGCCCGGGGACGGCAGGCTACACCTTC
>TRBJ1-2|NA|many|TRBV27
CASSRTQITYGYTF
TGTGCCAGCAGTCGGACACAGATTACCTATGGCTACACCTTC
>TRBJ2-7|NA|NA|TRBV7-2
CASSNVRDRTEQYF
TGTGCCAGCAGCAATGTCCGGGACCGAACAGAGCAGTACTTC
>TRBJ2-3|NA|NA|TRBV7-3
CASSLGQVTDTQYF
TGTGCCAGCAGCTTAGGGCAGGTGACAGATACGCAGTATTTT
>TRBJ2-2|TRBD1|NA|TRBV9
CATSDATGQTGELFF
TGTGCCACCAGTGACGCGACAGGGCAAACCGGGGAGCTGTTTTTT
>TRBJ2-3|NA|NA|TRBV24-1
CATSDSTRGSTDTQYF
TGTGCCACCAGTGATTCCACGCGGGGAAGCACAGATACGCAGTATTTT